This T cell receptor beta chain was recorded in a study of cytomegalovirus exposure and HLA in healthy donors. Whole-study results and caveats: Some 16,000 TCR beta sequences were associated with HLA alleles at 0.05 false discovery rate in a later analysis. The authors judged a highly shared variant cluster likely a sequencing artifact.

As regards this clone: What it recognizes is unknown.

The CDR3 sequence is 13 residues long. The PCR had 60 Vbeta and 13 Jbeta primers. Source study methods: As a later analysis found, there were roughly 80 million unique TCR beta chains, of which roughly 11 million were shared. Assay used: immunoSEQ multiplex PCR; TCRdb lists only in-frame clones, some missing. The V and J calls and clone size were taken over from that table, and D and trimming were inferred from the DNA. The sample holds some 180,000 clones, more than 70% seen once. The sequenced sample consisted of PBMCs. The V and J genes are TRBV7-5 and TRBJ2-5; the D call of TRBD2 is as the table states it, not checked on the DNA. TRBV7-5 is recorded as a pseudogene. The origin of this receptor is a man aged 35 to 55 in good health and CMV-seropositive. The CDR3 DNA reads TGTGTCAGAAGTTCGCGGGAGAAAGAGACCCAGTACTTC. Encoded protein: CVRSSREKETQYF.